These T cell receptor beta chains were read from a single sample in a study of blood T cell repertoires in COVID-19. TCRdb keeps only in-frame clones here, not all; method: immunoSEQ multiplex PCR. The table lists about 50,000 clones, roughly four fifths of them singletons, with 8.8% in the top ten. Sequenced: peripheral blood. The receptor set was obtained from a man in his 60s with acute or convalescent COVID-19. CDR3s include the opening cysteine and the closing phenylalanine or tryptophan. The D gene is left open where the match is weak. The size entry is marked missing in some rows and otherwise reads once, few, many or a size class.

cdr3_nt cdr3_aa j_call clone_size v_call d_call
TGCAGCGTTGAAGATAGAATTGGGACAGGTCCCGGCTACACCTTC CSVEDRIGTGPGYTF TRBJ1-2 . TRBV29-1 TRBD1
TGTGCCAGCAGCCAACCCCAAACAGGCGGCTATCAAGAGACCCAGTACTTC CASSQPQTGGYQETQYF TRBJ2-5 . TRBV3-1/TRBV3-2 .
TGTGCCAGCAGCGTAGTGGGACAGGGGGCAAATGGCTACACCTTC CASSVVGQGANGYTF TRBJ1-2 . TRBV9 TRBD1
TGTGCCAGCAGCCAAGGACAGGGTACTGAAGCTTTCTTT CASSQGQGTEAFF TRBJ1-1 . TRBV3-1/TRBV3-2 TRBD1
TGTGCCAGCAGCCAAGCAGGGGTGGATGAAGCTTTCTTT CASSQAGVDEAFF TRBJ1-1 . TRBV3-1/TRBV3-2 .
TGTGCCAGCAGCCAAGACCCCCGGAGCTGGAGAGCGGATGAGCAGTTCTTC CASSQDPRSWRADEQFF TRBJ2-1 . TRBV4-2 .
TGTGCCAGCAGCTTAGGACAGGGGGCGTGGAATGAGCAGTTCTTC CASSLGQGAWNEQFF TRBJ2-1 few TRBV7-9 TRBD1
TGCAGTGCTACTAGCGGGGATACGCAGTATTTT CSATSGDTQYF TRBJ2-3 . TRBV20-1 TRBD2
TGTGCCAGCAGCCCCAACCCCGGGGGGGGAAATGAAAAACTGTTTTTT CASSPNPGGGNEKLFF TRBJ1-4 . TRBV9 .
TGTGCCAGCACCCTCCCCCCAGCTAGCAATTCACCCCTCCACTTT CASTLPPASNSPLHF TRBJ1-6 . TRBV28 .
TGTGCCAGTAGTGACGTAGGGACAGGGGCCAACGAGCAGTACTTC CASSDVGTGANEQYF TRBJ2-7 . TRBV19 TRBD1
TGTGCCAGCAGCCAAGCTGGAGGGGGCAATGGCTACACCTTC CASSQAGGGNGYTF TRBJ1-2 . TRBV3-1/TRBV3-2 TRBD1
TGTGCCAGTAGTCCTGGACAAGTATCAATCTACGAGCAGTACTTC CASSPGQVSIYEQYF TRBJ2-7 . TRBV19 .
TGTGCCAGCTCACCAAGGGACAGCTCCTATGGCTACACCTTC CASSPRDSSYGYTF TRBJ1-2 . TRBV18 TRBD1
TGTGCCATCAGTGAGTCGGTACTTAATGGCTACACCTTC CAISESVLNGYTF TRBJ1-2 . TRBV10-3 .
TGTGCCAGCAGCTTAACGGGGGTGCCTGGCACCGGGGAGCTGTTTTTT CASSLTGVPGTGELFF TRBJ2-2 . TRBV7-8 .
TGTGCCTGGAGTTCGGAGGGTATTCAGCCCCAGCATTTT CAWSSEGIQPQHF TRBJ1-5 . TRBV30 .
TGTGCCAGCAGTGAAGCAGGGCAGGGAAATTCACCCCTCCACTTT CASSEAGQGNSPLHF TRBJ1-6 . TRBV6-1 .
TGTGCCAGCAGTAAGCTACAGGGGGCGGTGGGCTACACCTTC CASSKLQGAVGYTF TRBJ1-2 . TRBV27 TRBD1
TGTGCCAGCTCAATCGGACAGGGGGTGGAAAAACTGTTTTTT CASSIGQGVEKLFF TRBJ1-4 . TRBV6-5 TRBD1
TGCGCCAGCAGCTTTTCAGGGGATCAAGAGACCCAGTACTTC CASSFSGDQETQYF TRBJ2-5 . TRBV5-1 .
TGTGCCAGCAGCCCAGGGTACCGACAGCCCCAGCATTTT CASSPGYRQPQHF TRBJ1-5 . TRBV7-2 .
TGTGCCAGTAGTAGGCGAGGGCAAGGCTACACCTTC CASSRRGQGYTF TRBJ1-2 few TRBV19 .
TGTGCCAGCTCACCGCCCCGGGGGGGTAGGGGGACTGAAGCTTTCTTT CASSPPRGGRGTEAFF TRBJ1-1 . TRBV18 .
TGTGCCAGCAGCTGGGGACAGGGAAACCAAGAGACCCAGTACTTC CASSWGQGNQETQYF TRBJ2-5 . TRBV5-5 TRBD1
TGTGCCAGCTCACCTACATTGGAAGGGGGCGCGAGTCAGCCCCAGCATTTT CASSPTLEGGASQPQHF TRBJ1-5 . TRBV18 TRBD1
TGCAGCGTCGTTTTGGGACAGGGGTCGTTCTGGAACACTGAAGCTTTCTTT CSVVLGQGSFWNTEAFF TRBJ1-1 . TRBV29-1 TRBD1
TGTGCCAGCAGTGAAAGCGGGGGGGGTAATGAGCAGTTCTTC CASSESGGGNEQFF TRBJ2-1 . TRBV2 TRBD2
TGTGCCAGCAGTTACTCCGTAAACAATCAGCCCCAGCATTTT CASSYSVNNQPQHF TRBJ1-5 . TRBV6-5 .
TGTGCCAGCAGCTCGATCCCCAGGGGGCACTATGGCTACACCTTC CASSSIPRGHYGYTF TRBJ1-2 . TRBV7-9 TRBD1
TGTGCCACCAGTGATTACGGGTCCTACGAGCAGTACTTC CATSDYGSYEQYF TRBJ2-7 few TRBV24-1 .
TGTGCCAGCAGCCAATTACTCACTGGAAACACCATATATTTT CASSQLLTGNTIYF TRBJ1-3 . TRBV14 .
TGTGCCAGCAGTTCCGGACAGGGTGGGTGGGCTTTCTTT CASSSGQGGWAFF TRBJ1-1 . TRBV27 TRBD1
TGTGCCAGCAGTTACCGGACAGGGGGTGACACTGAAGCTTTCTTT CASSYRTGGDTEAFF TRBJ1-1 few TRBV6-5 TRBD1
TGTGCCAGCAGCCAAGGGACATATAGCAATCAGCCCCAGCATTTT CASSQGTYSNQPQHF TRBJ1-5 . TRBV4-2 .
TGTGCCAGCAGTTACTCAGCAGGGGGAGCCTATGGCTACACCTTC CASSYSAGGAYGYTF TRBJ1-2 . TRBV6-5 TRBD1